The clone carrying this T cell receptor (beta chain) showed up just a few times. Only in-frame clones appear in the TCRdb table, and some are missing; sequencing was by immunoSEQ multiplex PCR. The sample contains tens of thousands of clones, roughly 85% of which appear only once. With V trimmed by 10 bases and J by 11 bases, 6 bases remained unmatched. The CDR3 length is 10 residues. Germline lookup yields CDR1 ENHRY and CDR2 SYGVKD. This specimen belongs to a study of blood T cell repertoires in COVID-19. Study information: COVID-19 samples collected from the United States, Italy and Spain covered acute and convalescent phases. Sources were T cells, B-cell-depleted T cells, or PBMCs; the material itself was cDNA or gDNA.

The receptor was isolated from a man between 60 and 75 years old with acute or convalescent COVID-19. The chain is built from TRBV10-3 and TRBJ1-1; TRBD1 agrees at 8 bases. The material sequenced was peripheral blood. CDR3 sequence (DNA): TGTGCCAGCGGACAGGGAGGCGCTTTCTTT. Residues: CASGQGGAFF.